Here is one TCR beta chain with its context. Since a much larger clone is just one base distant, this may be a read error. The germline V gene encodes CDR1 SGHNT and CDR2 YENEEA. CDR3 length equals 13 residues. These data belong to a study of T cells in Graves' hyperthyroidism and ophthalmopathy. Amplified regions were TCR beta CDR3 sequences from RNA transcripts. Carried out on the TCR CDR3, a first-round RT-PCR used the HTBI primer set. TCRdb ran MiXCR on the multiplex PCR reads and lists one entry per CDR3 protein. Of approximately 360,000 distinct CDR3 sequences in the sample, less than 20% are singletons; the top ten hold about 27%.

The chain has TRBV11-3 and TRBJ1-1; D is perhaps TRBD1 (5 bases). Sequenced: blood. The sequence derives from a woman aged 18-29 years with Graves' hyperthyroidism that later progressed to Graves' ophthalmopathy. Here the CDR3 reads CASSFREDTGAFF. The CDR3 nucleotides are TGTGCCAGCAGCTTCAGGGAGGACACTGGAGCTTTCTTT.